The clone carrying this T cell receptor (beta chain) was observed a few times. Its antigen is not known. The data were obtained in a study of early stage breast cancer tumors. Overall study context: Of some 17 invasive breast tumors, more than nine were hormone receptor-positive, HER2-negative. Average read coverage per sample was 9.5 to 10-fold.

Profiled with immunoSEQ multiplex PCR; TCRdb holds only in-frame clones, not every one. The data hold 3,000 or so clones, with under 70% observed a single time. Findings and caveats of the study: Compared with adjacent normal breast, tumors showed roughly 2.5-fold denser, more clonal T cells. Most shared enriched TCRB sequences were commonly generated ones.

Material: breast tumor tissue. The receptor was derived from a person aged 35-49 years with breast cancer.

The CDR3 bases are TGTGCCAGCAGCTCCCATCCGGGACAGGGGGGCACTGAAGCTTTCTTT. It translates to CASSSHPGQGGTEAFF. The genes are TRBV14 and TRBJ1-1; TRBD1 aligns across 11 bases. V gave up 5 bases and J gave up 4 bases; unmatched junction bases: 9. This CDR3 is built from 16 residues. In germline, CDR1 is SGHDN, CDR2 FVKESK.